The source of this T cell receptor (beta chain) is a study of T cell responses to AZD1222 COVID-19 vaccine. TCRdb keeps only in-frame clones here, not all; method: immunoSEQ multiplex PCR. The sample consists of 95,000 to 110,000 clones, about 87% of them appearing once. CDR3 length: 16 residues. Germline assignment: CDR1 SGHDN and CDR2 FVKESK. The ends were cut back, 0 bases at V and 0 bases at J, with 10 bases in the middle. The specimen was peripheral blood, collected on day 0 of AZD1222 vaccination. The gene calls are TRBV14 and TRBJ2-3; D is undetermined. The clonotype was recovered from an adult in good health. The chain's CDR3 is CASSQDAGTSTDTQYF. The DNA of the CDR3 is TGTGCCAGCAGCCAAGATGCTGGAACTAGCACAGATACGCAGTATTTT. The whole variable domain, filled in from reference TRBV14 and TRBJ2-3, reads EAGVTQFPSHSVIEKGQTVTLRCDPISGHDNLYWYRRVMGKEIKFLLHFVKESKQDESGMPNNRFLAERTGGTYSTLKVQPAELEDSGVYFCASSQDAGTSTDTQYFGPGTRLTVL.